The present T cell receptor beta chain was sequenced within a study of control samples from healthy donors and cancer patients. The assay was immunoSEQ multiplex PCR, and TCRdb's table has in-frame clones only and misses some. The data show 200,000 or so clones, 90% to 95% seen once. Sequenced material: blood. The receptor's source is a man between 25 and 39 years old in good health.

The CDR3: CASSSPEPYEQYF. The CDR3 DNA follows: TGTGCCAGCTCTAGTCCGGAACCCTACGAGCAGTACTTC. The chain links TRBV6-5 to TRBJ2-7; no reliable D call. CDR3 length equals 13 residues. Germline lookup yields CDR1 MNHEY and CDR2 SVGAGI. Trimming pared 8 bases from V and 2 bases from J, leaving 13 bases between.